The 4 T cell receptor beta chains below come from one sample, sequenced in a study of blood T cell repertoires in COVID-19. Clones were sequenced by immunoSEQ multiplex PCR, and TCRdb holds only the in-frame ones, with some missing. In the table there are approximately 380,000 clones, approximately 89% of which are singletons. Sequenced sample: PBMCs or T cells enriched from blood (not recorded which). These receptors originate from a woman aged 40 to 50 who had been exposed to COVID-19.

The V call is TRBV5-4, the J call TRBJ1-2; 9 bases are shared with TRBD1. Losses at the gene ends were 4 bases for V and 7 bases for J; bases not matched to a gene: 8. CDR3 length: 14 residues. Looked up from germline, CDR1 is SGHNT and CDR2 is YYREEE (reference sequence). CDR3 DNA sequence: TGTGCCAGCAGCGTACCGGGACAGGGATCTGGCTACACCTTC. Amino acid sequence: CASSVPGQGSGYTF.

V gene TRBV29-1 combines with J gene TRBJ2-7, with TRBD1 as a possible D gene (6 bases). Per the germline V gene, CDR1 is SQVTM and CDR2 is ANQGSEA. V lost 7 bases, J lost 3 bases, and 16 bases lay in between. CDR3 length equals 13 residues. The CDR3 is CSAAGGGGYEQYF. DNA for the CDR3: TGCAGCGCTGCTGGGGGCGGCGGCTACGAGCAGTACTTC.

The CDR3 DNA is TGTGCCAGCCGGGGGACAGGGGGGAACACCATATATTTT. The encoded protein is CASRGTGGNTIYF. V and J are TRBV5-4 and TRBJ1-3, with TRBD1 matching 11 bases. CDR1 is SGHNT and CDR2 is YYREEE in the germline V gene (reference sequence). Germline trimming cut 7 bases from V and 7 bases from J; bases unmatched to any gene: 4. CDR3 length equals 13 residues.

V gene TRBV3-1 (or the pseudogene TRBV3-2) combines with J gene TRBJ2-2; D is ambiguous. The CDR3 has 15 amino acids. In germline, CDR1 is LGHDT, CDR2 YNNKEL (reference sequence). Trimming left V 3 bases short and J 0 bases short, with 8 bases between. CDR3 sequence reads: CASSQTSANTGELFF. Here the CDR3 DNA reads TGTGCCAGCAGCCAGACCAGCGCGAACACCGGGGAGCTGTTTTTT.